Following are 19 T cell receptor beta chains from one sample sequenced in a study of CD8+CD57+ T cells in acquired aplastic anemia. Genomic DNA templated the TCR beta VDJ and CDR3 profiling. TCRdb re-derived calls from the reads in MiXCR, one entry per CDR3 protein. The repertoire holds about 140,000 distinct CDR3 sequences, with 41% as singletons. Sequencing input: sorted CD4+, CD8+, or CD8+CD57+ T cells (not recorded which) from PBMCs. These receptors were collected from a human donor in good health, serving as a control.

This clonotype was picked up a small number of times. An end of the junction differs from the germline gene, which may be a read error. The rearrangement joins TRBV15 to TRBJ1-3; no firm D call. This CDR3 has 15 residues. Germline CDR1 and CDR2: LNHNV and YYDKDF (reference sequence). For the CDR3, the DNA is TGTGTCACCAGCAGAGACGAGGGAGCTGGAAACACCATATATTTT. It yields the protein CVTSRDEGAGNTIYF.

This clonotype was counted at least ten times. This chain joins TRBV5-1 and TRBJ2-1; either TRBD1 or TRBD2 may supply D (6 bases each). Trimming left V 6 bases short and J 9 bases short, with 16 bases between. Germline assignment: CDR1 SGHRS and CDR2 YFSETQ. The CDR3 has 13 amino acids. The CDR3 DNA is TGCGCCAGCACCCGGACGGGGGCCTTTGAGCAGTTCTTC. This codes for CASTRTGAFEQFF.

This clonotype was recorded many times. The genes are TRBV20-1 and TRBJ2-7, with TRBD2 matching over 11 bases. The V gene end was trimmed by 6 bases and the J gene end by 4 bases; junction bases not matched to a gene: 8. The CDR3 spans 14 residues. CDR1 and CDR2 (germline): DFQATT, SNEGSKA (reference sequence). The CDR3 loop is CSATGTSGKYEQYF. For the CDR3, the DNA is TGCAGTGCGACCGGGACTAGCGGAAAATACGAGCAGTACTTC.

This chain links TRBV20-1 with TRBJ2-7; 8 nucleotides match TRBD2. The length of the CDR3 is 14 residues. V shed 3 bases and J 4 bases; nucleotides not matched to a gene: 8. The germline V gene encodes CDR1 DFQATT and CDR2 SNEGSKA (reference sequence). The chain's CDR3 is CSARGGLVGYEQYF. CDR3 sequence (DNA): TGCAGTGCTAGGGGGGGACTAGTAGGATACGAGCAGTACTTC.

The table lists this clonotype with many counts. The CDR3 loop reads CASRRDRGSGELFF. The CDR3 nucleotides are TGTGCCAGTAGAAGGGACAGGGGGTCCGGGGAGCTGTTTTTT. The chain employs TRBV19 and TRBJ2-2, with TRBD1 matching 11 bases. The CDR3 covers 14 residues. CDR1 is LNHDA and CDR2 is SQIVND in the germline V gene (reference sequence). After removal of 6 bases from V and 6 bases from J, the junction contained 3 bases not matched to a gene.

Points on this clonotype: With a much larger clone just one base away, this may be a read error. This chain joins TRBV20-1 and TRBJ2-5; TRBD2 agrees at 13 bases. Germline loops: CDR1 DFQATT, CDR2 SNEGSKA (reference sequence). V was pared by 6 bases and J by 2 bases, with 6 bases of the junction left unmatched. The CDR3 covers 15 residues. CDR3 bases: TGCAGTGCAGGGCGACTAGCGGGGGGACAAGAGACCCAGTACTTC. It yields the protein CSAGRLAGGQETQYF.

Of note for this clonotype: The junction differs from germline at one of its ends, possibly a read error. CDR3 in DNA: TGCGCCAGCAGCTTGGCCTCCCGGACTAGAAGGTACGAGCAGCACTTC. Translation: CASSLASRTRRYEQHF. The V and J genes are TRBV5-1 and TRBJ2-7; the match to TRBD2 covers 7 bases. The CDR3 has 16 residues. Germline V gives CDR1 SGHRS, CDR2 YFSETQ.

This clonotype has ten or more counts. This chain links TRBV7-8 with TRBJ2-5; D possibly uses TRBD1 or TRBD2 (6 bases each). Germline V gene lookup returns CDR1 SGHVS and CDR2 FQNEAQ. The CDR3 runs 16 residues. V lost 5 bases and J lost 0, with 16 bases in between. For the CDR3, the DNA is TGTGCCAGCAGCAAGGGGGGAAGTTTCGACCAAGAGACCCAGTACTTC. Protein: CASSKGGSFDQETQYF.

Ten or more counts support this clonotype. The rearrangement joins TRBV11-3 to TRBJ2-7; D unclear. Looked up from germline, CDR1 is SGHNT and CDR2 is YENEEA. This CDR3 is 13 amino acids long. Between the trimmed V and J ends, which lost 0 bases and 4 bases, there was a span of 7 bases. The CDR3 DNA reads TGTGCCAGCAGCTTAGATCGCCAGTACGAGCAGTACTTC. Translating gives CASSLDRQYEQYF.

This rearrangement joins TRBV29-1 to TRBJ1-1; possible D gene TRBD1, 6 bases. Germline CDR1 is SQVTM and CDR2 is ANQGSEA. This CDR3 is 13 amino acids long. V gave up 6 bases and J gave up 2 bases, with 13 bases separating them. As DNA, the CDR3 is TGCAGCGTCCAACGACAGGTTAACACTGAAGCTTTCTTT. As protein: CSVQRQVNTEAFF.

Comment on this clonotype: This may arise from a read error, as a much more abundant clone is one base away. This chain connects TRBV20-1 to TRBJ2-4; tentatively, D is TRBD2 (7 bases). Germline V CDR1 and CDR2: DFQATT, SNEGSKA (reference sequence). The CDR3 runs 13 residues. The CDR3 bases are TGCAGTGCTAGAGGGGGGGGCTCAGACATTCAGTGCTTC. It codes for CSARGGGSDIQCF.

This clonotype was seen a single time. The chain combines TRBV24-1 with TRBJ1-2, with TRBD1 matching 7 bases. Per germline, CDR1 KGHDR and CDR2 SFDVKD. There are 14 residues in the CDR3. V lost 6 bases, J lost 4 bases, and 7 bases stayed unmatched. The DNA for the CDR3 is TGTGCCACCAGTTTAACAGGGGCGGTCTATGGCTACACCTTC. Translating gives CATSLTGAVYGYTF.

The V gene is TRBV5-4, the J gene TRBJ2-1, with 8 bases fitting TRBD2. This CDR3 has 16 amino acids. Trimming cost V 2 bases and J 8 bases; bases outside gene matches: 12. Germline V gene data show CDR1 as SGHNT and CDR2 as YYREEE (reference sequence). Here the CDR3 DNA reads TGTGCCAGCAGCTTTCCCCCGGGACTAGGGCCGCATGAGCAGTTCTTC. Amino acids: CASSFPPGLGPHEQFF.

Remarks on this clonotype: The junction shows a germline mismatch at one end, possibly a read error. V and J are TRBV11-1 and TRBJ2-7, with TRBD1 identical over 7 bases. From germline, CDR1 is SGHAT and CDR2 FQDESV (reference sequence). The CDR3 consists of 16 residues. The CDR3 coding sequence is TGTGCCAGCAGCTCCAGACAGGGCCCGAGCTCCTACGAGCGGTACTTC. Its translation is CASSSRQGPSSYERYF.

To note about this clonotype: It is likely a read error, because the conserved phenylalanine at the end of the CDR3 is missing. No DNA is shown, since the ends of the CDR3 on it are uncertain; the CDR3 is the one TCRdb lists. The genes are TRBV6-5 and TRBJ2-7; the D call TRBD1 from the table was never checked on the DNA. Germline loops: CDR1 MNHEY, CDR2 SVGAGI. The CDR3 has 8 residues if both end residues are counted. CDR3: CASSGGGQ.

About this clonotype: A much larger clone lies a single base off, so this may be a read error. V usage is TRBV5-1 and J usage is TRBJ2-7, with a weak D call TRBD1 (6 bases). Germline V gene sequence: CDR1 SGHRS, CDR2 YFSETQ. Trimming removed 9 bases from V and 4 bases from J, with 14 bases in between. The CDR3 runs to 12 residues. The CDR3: CANSSQGYEQYF. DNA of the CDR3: TGCGCCAACAGTTCACAGGGTTACGAGCAGTACTTC.

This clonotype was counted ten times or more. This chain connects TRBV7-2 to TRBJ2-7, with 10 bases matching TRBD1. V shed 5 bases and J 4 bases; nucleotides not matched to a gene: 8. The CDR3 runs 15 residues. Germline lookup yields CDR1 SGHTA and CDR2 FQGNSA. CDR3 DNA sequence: TGTGCCAGCAGCAAAACCGGGACAGGGGATTACGAGCAGTACTTC. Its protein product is CASSKTGTGDYEQYF.

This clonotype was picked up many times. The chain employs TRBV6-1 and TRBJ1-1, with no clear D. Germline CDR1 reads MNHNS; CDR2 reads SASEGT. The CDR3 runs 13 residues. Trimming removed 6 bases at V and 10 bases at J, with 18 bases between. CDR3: CASSPSSRERAFF. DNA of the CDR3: TGTGCCAGCAGCCCCTCAAGCCGAGAGAGAGCTTTCTTT.

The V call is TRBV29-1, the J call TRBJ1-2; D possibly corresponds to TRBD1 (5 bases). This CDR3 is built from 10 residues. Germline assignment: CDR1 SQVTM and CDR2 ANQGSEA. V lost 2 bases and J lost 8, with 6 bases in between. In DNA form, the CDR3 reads TGCAGCGTTGAACAGGGAGGCTACACCTTC. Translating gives CSVEQGGYTF.